This is a list of T cell receptor beta chains from one sample in a study of blood T cell repertoires in COVID-19. Generated by immunoSEQ multiplex PCR, the TCRdb table keeps only in-frame clones and is missing some. The sample shows 290,000 or so clones, around nine tenths of them seen only once. Specimen: peripheral blood. The receptors were gathered from a man between 65 and 85 years old with acute or convalescent COVID-19. Both conserved end residues are part of each CDR3. Fields, in order: CDR3 DNA, CDR3 protein, CDR3 length, clone size, D gene, J gene, V gene. D genes are given only for firm matches. Some rows have no size entry. The others give once, few or many, or a class for an expanded clone.

cdr3_nt: TGTGCCAGCAGCTTATCTAGCGGGAGGGCCGGGGTGGAGACCCAGTACTTC; cdr3_aa: CASSLSSGRAGVETQYF; cdr3_length: 17; clone_size: .; d_call: TRBD2; j_call: TRBJ2-5; v_call: TRBV7-2
cdr3_nt: TGTGCCACGACACAGGGGAATCAGCCCCAGCATTTT; cdr3_aa: CATTQGNQPQHF; cdr3_length: 12; clone_size: .; d_call: TRBD1; j_call: TRBJ1-5; v_call: TRBV28
cdr3_nt: TGCGCCAGCAGCCAAGACCGAGGCAGGGGGACCGGTTACTATGGCTACACCTTC; cdr3_aa: CASSQDRGRGTGYYGYTF; cdr3_length: 18; clone_size: .; d_call: TRBD1; j_call: TRBJ1-2; v_call: TRBV4-1
cdr3_nt: TGTGCCAGCAGTTACTCGATAGGGGGCTACTCCTACGAGCAGTACTTC; cdr3_aa: CASSYSIGGYSYEQYF; cdr3_length: 16; clone_size: .; d_call: TRBD1; j_call: TRBJ2-7; v_call: TRBV6-5
cdr3_nt: TGTGCCAGCAGACGCCGGGAGGGTTCTTACAATGAGCAGTTCTTC; cdr3_aa: CASRRREGSYNEQFF; cdr3_length: 15; clone_size: .; d_call: TRBD2; j_call: TRBJ2-1; v_call: TRBV6-5
cdr3_nt: TGCGCCAGCAGCCACGACCATACTAGCGGGGGTGAGCAGTTCTTC; cdr3_aa: CASSHDHTSGGEQFF; cdr3_length: 15; clone_size: .; d_call: TRBD2; j_call: TRBJ2-1; v_call: TRBV4-3
cdr3_nt: TGTGCCAGCAAAATTAGACAGGCGGAAGCTTTCTTT; cdr3_aa: CASKIRQAEAFF; cdr3_length: 12; clone_size: .; d_call: .; j_call: TRBJ1-1; v_call: TRBV6-6
cdr3_nt: TGTGCCAGCAGCGTAGCGGGAGGCCTCCAAGAGACCCAGTACTTC; cdr3_aa: CASSVAGGLQETQYF; cdr3_length: 15; clone_size: .; d_call: TRBD2; j_call: TRBJ2-5; v_call: TRBV9
cdr3_nt: TGTGCCAGCAGCTTGGCCGGGGAGAGCTATGGCTACACCTTC; cdr3_aa: CASSLAGESYGYTF; cdr3_length: 14; clone_size: .; d_call: .; j_call: TRBJ1-2; v_call: TRBV7-2
cdr3_nt: TGTGCCAGCGGGCAGGGGGATAATGAAAAACTGTTTTTT; cdr3_aa: CASGQGDNEKLFF; cdr3_length: 13; clone_size: .; d_call: TRBD1; j_call: TRBJ1-4; v_call: TRBV5-5
cdr3_nt: TGTGCCACGGAAGTTAGGGGCTCCAAGAACTATGGCTACACCTTC; cdr3_aa: CATEVRGSKNYGYTF; cdr3_length: 15; clone_size: few; d_call: .; j_call: TRBJ1-2; v_call: TRBV19
cdr3_nt: TGTGCCAGCAGCCCAGGCCTAGATACGCAGTATTTT; cdr3_aa: CASSPGLDTQYF; cdr3_length: 12; clone_size: once; d_call: .; j_call: TRBJ2-3; v_call: TRBV7-2
cdr3_nt: TGTGCCAGCAGCCAGCTTTCAAGTAGCGGGGAGAGCACAGATACGCAGTATTTT; cdr3_aa: CASSQLSSSGESTDTQYF; cdr3_length: 18; clone_size: .; d_call: TRBD2; j_call: TRBJ2-3; v_call: TRBV6-2/TRBV6-3
cdr3_nt: TGTGCCAGCAGCAAGGGGACAGGGGGCGCGATCGGAAACACTGAAGCTTTCTTT; cdr3_aa: CASSKGTGGAIGNTEAFF; cdr3_length: 18; clone_size: .; d_call: .; j_call: TRBJ1-1; v_call: TRBV21-1
cdr3_nt: TGCGCCAGCAGCTTCGATTGGACTAGTGAGCAGTACTTC; cdr3_aa: CASSFDWTSEQYF; cdr3_length: 13; clone_size: .; d_call: TRBD2; j_call: TRBJ2-7; v_call: TRBV5-1
cdr3_nt: TGTGCCAGCAGCTCCCAGGGTACCGTAGAGACCCAGTACTTC; cdr3_aa: CASSSQGTVETQYF; cdr3_length: 14; clone_size: .; d_call: .; j_call: TRBJ2-5; v_call: TRBV9
cdr3_nt: TGTGCCAGCAGTTTTGCCCCGCGGCGGGGCTCTGGGGCCGACGTCCTGACTTTC; cdr3_aa: CASSFAPRRGSGADVLTF; cdr3_length: 18; clone_size: .; d_call: .; j_call: TRBJ2-6; v_call: TRBV28
cdr3_nt: TGCGCCAGCAGCCAAGATGGGGACATCCCAGAGACCCAGTACTTC; cdr3_aa: CASSQDGDIPETQYF; cdr3_length: 15; clone_size: once; d_call: .; j_call: TRBJ2-5; v_call: TRBV4-1
cdr3_nt: TGTGCCAGTAGCCGCGGGACAGGGAGGAATAGCGAGCAGTACTTC; cdr3_aa: CASSRGTGRNSEQYF; cdr3_length: 15; clone_size: .; d_call: TRBD1; j_call: TRBJ2-7; v_call: TRBV2
cdr3_nt: TGTGCCAGCAGCCCTAGGAATGGCGGGGCGAAAGATACGCAGTATTTT; cdr3_aa: CASSPRNGGAKDTQYF; cdr3_length: 16; clone_size: .; d_call: .; j_call: TRBJ2-3; v_call: TRBV7-9
cdr3_nt: TGTGCCAGCTCACTCCAGGGGACCGGGGAGCTGTTTTTT; cdr3_aa: CASSLQGTGELFF; cdr3_length: 13; clone_size: .; d_call: .; j_call: TRBJ2-2; v_call: TRBV18
cdr3_nt: TGTGCCAGCAGCTCAAGCATCGGGACGCAGTATTTT; cdr3_aa: CASSSSIGTQYF; cdr3_length: 12; clone_size: .; d_call: .; j_call: TRBJ2-3; v_call: TRBV13
cdr3_nt: TGTGCCAGCAGTTTAACGGGAACCTATGGCTACACCTTC; cdr3_aa: CASSLTGTYGYTF; cdr3_length: 13; clone_size: .; d_call: .; j_call: TRBJ1-2; v_call: TRBV27